This is a list of T cell receptor beta chains from one sample in a study of spatial heterogeneity in lung cancer. A single record per CDR3 protein comes from TCRdb applying MiXCR to the 5' RACE reads. This table has about 15,000 distinct CDR3 sequences, about 9.4% appearing once. Specimen: PBMCs, collected at surgery. All receptors come from a male donor with early-stage non-small cell lung cancer. The CDR3 runs from the conserved cysteine through the conserved F or W. The D gene is left open where the match is weak. Part of the rows lack a size; the others show once, few, many or a class for expanded clones.

J gene: TRBJ1-5
V gene: TRBV19
D gene: -
clone size: many
CDR3 protein: CASSPWTDSNQPQHF
CDR3 DNA: TGTGCCAGTAGCCCTTGGACGGATAGCAATCAGCCCCAGCATTTT

J gene: TRBJ2-2
V gene: TRBV20-1
D gene: -
clone size: medium-sized
CDR3 protein: CSATLSPDGELFF
CDR3 DNA: TGCAGTGCTACGCTCAGCCCGGACGGGGAGCTGTTTTTT

J gene: TRBJ1-1
V gene: TRBV28
D gene: -
clone size: few
CDR3 protein: CASSEWDGAFF
CDR3 DNA: TGTGCCAGCAGTGAGTGGGACGGCGCTTTCTTT

J gene: TRBJ2-1
V gene: TRBV11-2
D gene: -
clone size: many
CDR3 protein: CASSLARRQYNEQFF
CDR3 DNA: TGTGCCAGCAGCTTAGCCCGCAGACAGTACAATGAGCAGTTCTTC

J gene: TRBJ2-1
V gene: TRBV5-1
D gene: TRBD2
clone size: few
CDR3 protein: CASSRGTSGHEQFF
CDR3 DNA: TGCGCCAGCAGCAGAGGGACTAGCGGCCATGAGCAGTTCTTC

J gene: TRBJ1-2
V gene: TRBV5-6
D gene: -
clone size: -
CDR3 protein: CASRRNVGDGYTF
CDR3 DNA: TGTGCCAGCAGGCGAAATGTCGGGGATGGCTACACCTTC

J gene: TRBJ1-1
V gene: TRBV12-3/TRBV12-4
D gene: -
clone size: many
CDR3 protein: CASTTVGGMTEAFF
CDR3 DNA: TGTGCCAGCACCACCGTCGGGGGAATGACTGAAGCTTTCTTT

J gene: TRBJ1-2
V gene: TRBV7-9
D gene: -
clone size: many
CDR3 protein: CASSLDGYNYGYTF
CDR3 DNA: TGTGCCAGCAGCTTAGACGGTTATAACTATGGCTACACCTTC

J gene: TRBJ2-7
V gene: TRBV7-9
D gene: -
clone size: medium-sized
CDR3 protein: CASSALRVSSYEQYF
CDR3 DNA: TGTGCCAGCAGCGCCCTCCGCGTTAGCTCCTACGAGCAGTACTTC

J gene: TRBJ2-5
V gene: TRBV7-2
D gene: TRBD2
clone size: -
CDR3 protein: CASSLRSLAGVGETQYF
CDR3 DNA: TGTGCCAGCAGCTTAAGGTCGCTAGCGGGAGTAGGAGAGACCCAGTACTTC

J gene: TRBJ1-1
V gene: TRBV12-3/TRBV12-4
D gene: -
clone size: many
CDR3 protein: CASSPQRTEAFF
CDR3 DNA: TGTGCCAGCAGTCCCCAGAGAACTGAAGCCTTCTTT

J gene: TRBJ2-4
V gene: TRBV5-8
D gene: -
clone size: many
CDR3 protein: CASSRSGVAKNIQYF
CDR3 DNA: TGTGCCAGCAGCCGTAGCGGCGTGGCCAAAAACATTCAGTACTTC

J gene: TRBJ1-6
V gene: TRBV28
D gene: -
clone size: many
CDR3 protein: CASSLFAGNNSPLHF
CDR3 DNA: TGTGCCAGCAGTTTATTTGCAGGGAATAATTCACCCCTCCACTTT

J gene: TRBJ1-1
V gene: TRBV29-1
D gene: -
clone size: -
CDR3 protein: CSVVDPLTEAFF
CDR3 DNA: TGCAGCGTTGTGGATCCACTCACTGAAGCTTTCTTT

J gene: TRBJ2-7
V gene: TRBV11-2
D gene: -
clone size: many
CDR3 protein: CASSLVMGGEQYF
CDR3 DNA: TGTGCCAGCAGCTTAGTTATGGGAGGTGAGCAGTACTTC

J gene: TRBJ2-3
V gene: TRBV11-2
D gene: -
clone size: -
CDR3 protein: CASSSRSGARDTQYF
CDR3 DNA: TGTGCCAGCAGCTCACGTTCGGGGGCGCGGGATACGCAGTATTTT

J gene: TRBJ2-4
V gene: TRBV19
D gene: TRBD1
clone size: few
CDR3 protein: CASSSERGRRSKNIQYF
CDR3 DNA: TGTGCCAGTAGCTCAGAAAGGGGGCGTAGGTCCAAAAACATTCAGTACTTC

J gene: TRBJ2-1
V gene: TRBV24-1
D gene: -
clone size: medium-sized
CDR3 protein: CATSDRELTREQFF
CDR3 DNA: TGTGCCACCAGTGACCGGGAACTCACAAGGGAGCAGTTCTTC

J gene: TRBJ2-1
V gene: TRBV12-3/TRBV12-4
D gene: -
clone size: medium-sized
CDR3 protein: CASVDRTTNNEQFF
CDR3 DNA: TGTGCCAGCGTAGATAGAACTACAAACAATGAGCAGTTCTTC

J gene: TRBJ2-5
V gene: TRBV6-6
D gene: -
clone size: -
CDR3 protein: CASSRGGPDLNF
CDR3 DNA: TGTGCCAGCAGTAGGGGGGGGCCAGATCTCAATTTC

J gene: TRBJ2-7
V gene: TRBV30
D gene: -
clone size: many
CDR3 protein: CAWSVRGPSYEQYF
CDR3 DNA: TGTGCCTGGAGTGTACGGGGACCATCTTACGAGCAGTACTTC

J gene: TRBJ2-3
V gene: TRBV5-4
D gene: -
clone size: few
CDR3 protein: CASSSSWGSTDTQYF
CDR3 DNA: TGTGCCAGCAGCTCCAGCTGGGGGAGCACAGATACGCAGTATTTT

J gene: TRBJ2-3
V gene: TRBV12-3/TRBV12-4
D gene: TRBD2
clone size: many
CDR3 protein: CASSPPPTSVNTDTQYF
CDR3 DNA: TGTGCCAGCAGTCCCCCTCCGACTAGCGTGAACACAGATACGCAGTATTTT

J gene: TRBJ2-1
V gene: TRBV2
D gene: -
clone size: -
CDR3 protein: CASSLPGPENEQFF
CDR3 DNA: TGTGCCAGCAGTTTACCGGGCCCAGAAAATGAGCAGTTCTTC

J gene: TRBJ2-3
V gene: TRBV12-3/TRBV12-4
D gene: TRBD1
clone size: once
CDR3 protein: CASSFTGTGYRDTQYF
CDR3 DNA: TGTGCCAGCTCTTTCACCGGGACAGGGTACAGAGATACGCAGTATTTT

J gene: TRBJ2-1
V gene: TRBV13
D gene: -
clone size: many
CDR3 protein: CASSLSDNEQFF
CDR3 DNA: TGTGCCAGCAGCTTATCGGACAATGAGCAGTTCTTC

J gene: TRBJ2-1
V gene: TRBV12-3/TRBV12-4
D gene: -
clone size: many
CDR3 protein: CASSFGQSSYNEQFF
CDR3 DNA: TGTGCCAGCAGTTTTGGCCAGAGCTCCTACAATGAGCAGTTCTTC

J gene: TRBJ1-1
V gene: TRBV29-1
D gene: -
clone size: -
CDR3 protein: CSVTGQNTEAFF
CDR3 DNA: TGCAGCGTGACGGGCCAGAACACTGAAGCTTTCTTT

J gene: TRBJ1-5
V gene: TRBV27
D gene: -
clone size: many
CDR3 protein: CASSLVGTSNQPQHF
CDR3 DNA: TGTGCCAGCAGTTTAGTGGGGACCAGCAATCAGCCCCAGCATTTT